The clone carrying this T cell receptor (beta chain) was detected only a few times. Template material for amplifying TCR beta CDR3 regions consisted of RNA transcripts. The HTBI set primed first-round TCR CDR3 RT-PCR. MiXCR was run by TCRdb on the multiplex PCR reads, yielding one entry per CDR3 protein. The top ten hold roughly 7.3% of the sample, which has roughly 570,000 distinct CDR3 sequences, more than 15% seen once. The data originate from a study of T cells in Graves' hyperthyroidism and ophthalmopathy. The V gene's germline CDR1 is MNHEY and CDR2 SMNVEV (reference sequence). CDR3 length: 14 amino acids. Trimming left V 5 bases short and J 8 bases short, with 18 bases between.

The source of this sequence is a woman in her twenties or thirties with Graves' hyperthyroidism. The chain uses TRBV27 and TRBJ1-1, with unresolved D. Sequenced sample: blood. The CDR3 is CASSGEPFYVEAFF. DNA for the CDR3: TGTGCCAGCAGTGGGGAGCCCTTTTATGTGGAAGCTTTCTTT.